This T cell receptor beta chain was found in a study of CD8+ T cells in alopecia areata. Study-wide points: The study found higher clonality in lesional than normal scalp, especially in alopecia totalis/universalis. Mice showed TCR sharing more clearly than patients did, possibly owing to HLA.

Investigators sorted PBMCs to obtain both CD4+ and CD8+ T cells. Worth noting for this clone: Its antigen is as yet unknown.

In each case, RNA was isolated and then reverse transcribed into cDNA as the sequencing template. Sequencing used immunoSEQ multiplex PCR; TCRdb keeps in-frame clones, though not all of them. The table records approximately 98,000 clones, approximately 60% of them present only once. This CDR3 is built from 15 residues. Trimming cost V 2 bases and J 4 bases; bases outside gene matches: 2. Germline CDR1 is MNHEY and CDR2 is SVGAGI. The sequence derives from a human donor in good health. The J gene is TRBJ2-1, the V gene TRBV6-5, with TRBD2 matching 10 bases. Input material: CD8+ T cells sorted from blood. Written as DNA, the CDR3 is TGTGCCAGCAGTTACGGGACTAGCGCTTACAATGAGCAGTTCTTC. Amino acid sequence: CASSYGTSAYNEQFF.